These 11 T cell receptor beta chains share one sample of origin, sequenced in a study of T cell changes during pregnancy in multiple sclerosis. Generated by immunoSEQ multiplex PCR, the TCRdb table keeps only in-frame clones and is missing some. The table includes some 41,000 clones, just over 90% detected once. Sequencing was performed on PBMCs (not recorded whether the cells were cultured). These TCRs come from a female donor with multiple sclerosis, enrolled in a pregnancy study.

The V call is TRBV7-2, the J call TRBJ2-1; D is ambiguous. Trimming removed 1 base from V and 0 bases from J, with 7 bases in between. CDR1 and CDR2 (germline): SGHTA, FQGNSA. CDR3 size: 15 residues. CDR3 in amino acids: CASSLEADSYNEQFF. The CDR3 region has the DNA TGTGCCAGCAGCTTAGAGGCAGACTCCTACAATGAGCAGTTCTTC.

The V gene is TRBV28, the J gene TRBJ1-1, with D uncertain. V was clipped by 2 bases and J by 1 base, with 5 bases between them. The CDR3 runs to 13 residues. Germline CDR1 reads MDHEN; CDR2 reads SYDVKM. Written as DNA, the CDR3 is TGTGCCAGCAGTTTACAGTGGAACACTGAAGCTTTCTTT. It codes for CASSLQWNTEAFF.

The gene calls are TRBV21-1 and TRBJ2-1; TRBD2, the table's D call, was not compared with the DNA. TRBV21-1 counts as a pseudogene. The CDR3 has 12 residues. For the CDR3, the DNA is TGTGCCAGCAGCAAACAATTGCGGGGGGCTTTCTTC. It specifies CASSKQLRGAFF.

The CDR3: CASSFQGKGDTIYF. The CDR3 DNA sequence: TGTGCCAGCAGCTTTCAGGGGAAAGGTGACACCATATATTTT. The V gene is TRBV5-6, the J gene TRBJ1-3, with a weak D call TRBD1 (6 bases). Germline V CDR1 and CDR2: SGHDT, YYEEEE. This CDR3 has 14 amino acids. Trimming removed 2 bases from V and 8 bases from J, with 14 bases in between.

This chain links TRBV2 with TRBJ2-1, with TRBD1 as a possible D gene (5 bases). V dropped 5 bases and J dropped 5 bases, with 19 bases sitting between them. The CDR3 is 16 amino acids. Looked up from germline, CDR1 is SNHLY and CDR2 is FYNNEI. CDR3 residues: CASSTKGVAIDNEQFF. CDR3 nucleotides: TGTGCCAGCAGTACGAAAGGGGTAGCCATTGACAATGAGCAGTTCTTC.

The J gene is TRBJ1-1, the V gene TRBV6-5; unclear D gene. This CDR3 region has 12 residues. Germline V gene lookup returns CDR1 MNHEY and CDR2 SVGAGI. Trimming pared 5 bases from V and 8 bases from J, leaving 12 bases between. CDR3 bases: TGTGCCAGCAGTGGTCAACTCCCAGAAGCTTTCTTT. It encodes CASSGQLPEAFF.

The chain joins TRBV5-1 to TRBJ2-3; 9 bases fit TRBD2. V shed 7 bases and J 4 bases; nucleotides not matched to a gene: 7. Germline V gene data show CDR1 as SGHRS and CDR2 as YFSETQ. The CDR3 contains 14 residues. The CDR3 nucleotides are TGCGCCAGCCGACTAGCGGAGCGGGCAGATACGCAGTATTTT. Protein product: CASRLAERADTQYF.

This chain joins TRBV5-6 and TRBJ2-1; D assignment may be TRBD1 or TRBD2 (6 bases each). CDR3 length: 15 amino acids. Germline values: CDR1 SGHDT, CDR2 YYEEEE. V gave up 4 bases and J gave up 2 bases, with 13 bases separating them. Here the CDR3 reads CASSPLEGAYNEQFF. As DNA, the CDR3 is TGTGCCAGCAGCCCGTTGGAGGGGGCCTACAATGAGCAGTTCTTC.

This sequence joins TRBV10-3 and TRBJ2-3, with D possibly TRBD2 on 6 matching bases. V dropped 6 bases and J dropped 6 bases, with 19 bases sitting between them. Per the germline V gene, CDR1 is ENHRY and CDR2 is SYGVKD. The CDR3 totals 15 residues. CDR3 DNA: TGTGCCATCAGACGCCGGGGGAGAGATGGCGATACGCAGTATTTT. This codes for CAIRRRGRDGDTQYF.

The V gene is TRBV30, the J gene TRBJ1-5; D gene ambiguous. V lost 1 base to trimming and J lost 7 bases, with 11 bases between them. CDR1 is GTSNPN, CDR2 SVGIG, per germline (reference sequence). This CDR3 region has 13 residues. The CDR3 sequence: CAWSARLGQPQHF. In nucleotides, the CDR3 is TGTGCCTGGAGTGCTCGGCTGGGGCAGCCCCAGCATTTT.

The chain links TRBV7-2 to TRBJ2-3; no clear D gene. The V gene's germline CDR1 is SGHTA and CDR2 FQGNSA. The V and J ends lost 5 bases and 0 bases respectively, with 12 bases between them. The CDR3 spans 15 residues. This CDR3 reads CASSAGPYSTDTQYF. The CDR3 DNA sequence: TGTGCCAGCAGCGCCGGTCCCTATAGCACAGATACGCAGTATTTT.